The T cell receptor beta chain described here comes from a study of blood T cell repertoires in COVID-19. Some clones are missing from TCRdb's copy, which holds only in-frame ones; the method was immunoSEQ multiplex PCR. The table includes some 97,000 clones, approximately 83% detected once. This CDR3 has 13 residues. V was clipped by 0 bases and J by 3 bases, with 8 bases between them. The germline gives CDR1 GTSNPN, CDR2 SVGIG (reference sequence). V and J are TRBV30 and TRBJ1-1, with a possible D match to TRBD1 (5 bases). The origin of this receptor is a woman aged 45-59 years who had recovered from COVID-19. The sequenced sample was PBMCs or T cells enriched from blood (not recorded which). The CDR3 DNA is TGTGCCTGGAGTGTGCGGGGCGACACTGAAGCTTTCTTT. Translation: CAWSVRGDTEAFF.